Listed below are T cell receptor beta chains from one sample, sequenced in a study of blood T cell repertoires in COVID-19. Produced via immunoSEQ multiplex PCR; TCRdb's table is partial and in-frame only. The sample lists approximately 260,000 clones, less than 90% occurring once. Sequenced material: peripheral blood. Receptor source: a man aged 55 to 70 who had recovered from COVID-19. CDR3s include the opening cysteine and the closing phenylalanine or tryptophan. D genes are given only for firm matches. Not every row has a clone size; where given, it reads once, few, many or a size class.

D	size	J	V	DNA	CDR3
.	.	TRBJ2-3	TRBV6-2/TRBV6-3	TGTGCCAGCAGTTACTTGGACTCGAACACAGATACGCAGTATTTT	CASSYLDSNTDTQYF
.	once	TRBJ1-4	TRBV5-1	TGCGCCAGCAGCTTGGCCGGGGGTTTCGAAAAACTGTTTTTT	CASSLAGGFEKLFF
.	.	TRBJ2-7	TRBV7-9	TGTGCCAGCAGTTCCCCAGGCCATTACGAGCAGTACTTC	CASSSPGHYEQYF
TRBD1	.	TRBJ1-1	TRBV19	TGTGCCAGTAGTATAGGTCCCCAGGGGGCGGCTGAAGCTTTCTTT	CASSIGPQGAAEAFF
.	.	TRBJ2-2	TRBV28	TGTGCCAGTCGGGGGGCGTCGAACACCGGGGAGCTGTTTTTT	CASRGASNTGELFF
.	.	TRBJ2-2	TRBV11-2	TGTGCCAGCAGCTTAGATCTGGTGGGCGCCGGGGAGCTGTTTTTT	CASSLDLVGAGELFF
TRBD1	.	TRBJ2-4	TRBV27	TGTGCCAGCAGTCCATGGGACAGGGGTAGAGTCAAAAACATTCAGTACTTC	CASSPWDRGRVKNIQYF
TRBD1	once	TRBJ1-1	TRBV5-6	TGTGCCAGCAGCCCGACTGACAGGGGAGGGACTGAAGCTTTCTTT	CASSPTDRGGTEAFF
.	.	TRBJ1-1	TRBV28	TGTGCCAGCAGTTTCATGAACACTGAAGCTTTCTTT	CASSFMNTEAFF
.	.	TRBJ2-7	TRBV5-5	TGTGCCAGCAGCTTCCGGGACACCTCCTACGAGCAGTACTTC	CASSFRDTSYEQYF
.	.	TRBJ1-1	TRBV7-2	TGTGCCAGCAGCTTAGCAGGGAGGACTGAAGCTTTCTTT	CASSLAGRTEAFF
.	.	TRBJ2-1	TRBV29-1	TGCAGCGTGGACGGGGGATCCTACAATGAGCAGTTCTTC	CSVDGGSYNEQFF
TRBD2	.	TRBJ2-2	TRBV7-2	TGTGCCAGCAGCCCCCTACTAGCGGGGTCCACCGGGGAGCTGTTTTTT	CASSPLLAGSTGELFF
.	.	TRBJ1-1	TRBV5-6	TGTGCCAGCAGCCCCGGGGGGGTTTGGGTGAACACTGAAGCTTTCTTT	CASSPGGVWVNTEAFF
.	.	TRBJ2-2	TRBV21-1	TGTGCCAGCAGCATTGAGGGAGCGAGGGAAGCGACCGGGGAGCTGTTTTTT	CASSIEGAREATGELFF
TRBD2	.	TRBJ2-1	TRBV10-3	TGTGCCACCTCCCGGGCTAGCGGCTACAATGAGCAGTTCTTC	CATSRASGYNEQFF
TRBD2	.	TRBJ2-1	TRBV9	TGTGCCAGCAGCGTACTCCCTAGCGGGGGGGCCTTCTTGGTGGACAATGAGCAGTTCTTC	CASSVLPSGGAFLVDNEQFF
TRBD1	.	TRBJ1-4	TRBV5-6	TGTGCCAGCAGCTTGGTGGGACAGGCGAAGACTGTCGAAAAACTGTTTTTT	CASSLVGQAKTVEKLFF
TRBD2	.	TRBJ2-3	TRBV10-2	TGCGCCAGCAGTGAGTCGAAACTAGCGGGGAGCACAGATACGCAGTATTTT	CASSESKLAGSTDTQYF
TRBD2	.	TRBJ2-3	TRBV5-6	TGTGCCAGCAGCTGGGGACTAGCGGGGGCCACCTCGGGAGATACGCAGTATTTT	CASSWGLAGATSGDTQYF
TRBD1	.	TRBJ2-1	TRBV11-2	TGTGCCAGCAGCATCACCGGGACAGCCTCCTACAATGAGCAGTTCTTC	CASSITGTASYNEQFF
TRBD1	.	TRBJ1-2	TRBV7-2	TGTGCCAGCAGCCCTGGACAGGGGGCCCCCTCCTACTATGGCTACACCTTC	CASSPGQGAPSYYGYTF
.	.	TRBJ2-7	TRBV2	TGTGCCAGCAGTCCCCTCTACGAGCAGTACTTC	CASSPLYEQYF
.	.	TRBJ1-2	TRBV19	TGTGCCAGTAGTATAAGAGACACAGGGAACTATGGCTACACCTTC	CASSIRDTGNYGYTF
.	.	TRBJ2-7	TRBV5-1	TGCGCCAGCAGCGCGAGTATCGACGAGCAGTACTTC	CASSASIDEQYF
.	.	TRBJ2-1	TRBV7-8	TGTGCCAGCAGCTCCACCGAGGGCTCCTACAATGAGCAGTTCTTC	CASSSTEGSYNEQFF
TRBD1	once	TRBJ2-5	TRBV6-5	TGTGCCAGCAGGACAGGGTCAGAGACCCAGTACTTC	CASRTGSETQYF
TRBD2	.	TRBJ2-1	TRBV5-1	TGCGCCAGCAGCTTGGCTTCCGGGACTAGCGGGAAATACAATGAGCAGTTCTTC	CASSLASGTSGKYNEQFF
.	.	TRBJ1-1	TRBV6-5	TGTGCCAGCAGTTACCTGTCCCAGGGGAACACTGAAGCTTTCTTT	CASSYLSQGNTEAFF
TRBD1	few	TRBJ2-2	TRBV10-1	TGCGCCAGCAGTAGAACACAGGGGGAATTCACCGGGGAGCTGTTTTTT	CASSRTQGEFTGELFF
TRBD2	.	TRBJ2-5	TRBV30	TGTGCCTGGAGTTCACCCGGGACTAGCGGGGGGAAAGAGACCCAGTACTTC	CAWSSPGTSGGKETQYF
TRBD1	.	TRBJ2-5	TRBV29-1	TGCAGCGTTTCGCCTTGGGACAGGGGGGTCCAGTACTTC	CSVSPWDRGVQYF
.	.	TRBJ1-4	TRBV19	TGTGCCAGTAAACAACGGGGGGTGACTAATGAAAAACTGTTTTTT	CASKQRGVTNEKLFF
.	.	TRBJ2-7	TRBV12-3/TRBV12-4	TGTGCCAGCAGTTACAGATACGAGCAGTACTTC	CASSYRYEQYF
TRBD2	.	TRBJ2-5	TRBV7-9	TGTGCCAGCAGCTTAATCGGGACTAGTGTGTCCGGGGCCCAGTACTTC	CASSLIGTSVSGAQYF
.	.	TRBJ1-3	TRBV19	TGTGCCAGTAGTACCCGCCGCCTGCGGGCCGGCCCCCCGTTTCCTGGAAACACCATATATTTT	CASSTRRLRAGPPFPGNTIYF
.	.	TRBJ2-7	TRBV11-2	TGTGCCAGCAGCTTACAGGGGGGCAGGGACTCCTACGAGCAGTACTTC	CASSLQGGRDSYEQYF
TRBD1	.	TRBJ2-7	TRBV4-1	TGCGCCAGCAGCCAAGCGGCAGGGGGCGAGCAGTACTTC	CASSQAAGGEQYF
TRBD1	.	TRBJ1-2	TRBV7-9	TGTGCCAGCAGCGACCGGACAGGGGGCCTCATCTATGGCTACACCTTC	CASSDRTGGLIYGYTF
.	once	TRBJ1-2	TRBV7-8	TGTGCCAGCAGTGGGTCTACTTGGACACCTAACTATGGCTACACCTTC	CASSGSTWTPNYGYTF
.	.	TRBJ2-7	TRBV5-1	TGCGCCAGCAGCCCTGGGACTCTCGCCTACGAGCAGTACTTC	CASSPGTLAYEQYF
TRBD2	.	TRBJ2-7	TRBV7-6	TGTGCCAGCAGCCCAAGACTAGCGGGGGACGAGCAGTACTTC	CASSPRLAGDEQYF